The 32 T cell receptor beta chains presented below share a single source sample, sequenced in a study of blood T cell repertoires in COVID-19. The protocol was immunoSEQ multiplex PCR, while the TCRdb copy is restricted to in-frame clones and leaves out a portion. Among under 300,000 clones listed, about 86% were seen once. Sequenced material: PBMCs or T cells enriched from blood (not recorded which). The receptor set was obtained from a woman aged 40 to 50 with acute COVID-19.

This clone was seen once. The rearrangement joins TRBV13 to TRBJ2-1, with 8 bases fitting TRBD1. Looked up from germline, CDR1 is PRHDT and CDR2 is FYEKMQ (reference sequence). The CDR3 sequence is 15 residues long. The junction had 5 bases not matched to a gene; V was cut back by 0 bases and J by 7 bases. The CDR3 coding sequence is TGTGCCAGCAGCTTAGGGACAGGGGAGATGAATGAGCAGTTCTTC. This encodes CASSLGTGEMNEQFF.

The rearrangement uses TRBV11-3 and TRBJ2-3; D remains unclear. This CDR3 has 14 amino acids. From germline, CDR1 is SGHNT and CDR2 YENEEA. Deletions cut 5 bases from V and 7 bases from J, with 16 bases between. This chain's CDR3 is CASSPTLGRNTQYF. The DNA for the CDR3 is TGTGCCAGCAGCCCTACGCTAGGCCGTAATACGCAGTATTTT. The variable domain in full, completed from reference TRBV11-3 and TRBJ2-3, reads EAGVVQSPRYKIIEKKQPVAFWCNPISGHNTLYWYLQNLGQGPELLIRYENEEAVDDSQLPKDRFSAERLKGVDSTLKIQPAELGDSAVYLCASSPTLGRNTQYFGPGTRLTVL.

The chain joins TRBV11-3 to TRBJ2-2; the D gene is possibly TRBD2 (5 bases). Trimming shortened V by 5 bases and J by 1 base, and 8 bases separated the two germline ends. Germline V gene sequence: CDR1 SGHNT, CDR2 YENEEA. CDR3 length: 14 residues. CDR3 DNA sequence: TGTGCCAGCAGCGGGAGTCTGAACACCGGGGAGCTGTTTTTT. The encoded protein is CASSGSLNTGELFF.

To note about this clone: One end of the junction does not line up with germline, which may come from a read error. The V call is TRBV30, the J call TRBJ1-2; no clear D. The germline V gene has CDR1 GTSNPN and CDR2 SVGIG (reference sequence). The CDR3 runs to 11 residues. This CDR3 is CARSGGLGYTF. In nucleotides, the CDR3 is TGTGCCCGGAGTGGAGGACTGGGCTACACCTTC.

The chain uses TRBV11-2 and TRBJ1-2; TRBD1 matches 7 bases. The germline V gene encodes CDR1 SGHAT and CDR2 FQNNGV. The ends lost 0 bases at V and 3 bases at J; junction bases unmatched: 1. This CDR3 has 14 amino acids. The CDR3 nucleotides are TGTGCCAGCAGCTTAGAAGGGACAGACTATGGCTACACCTTC. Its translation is CASSLEGTDYGYTF.

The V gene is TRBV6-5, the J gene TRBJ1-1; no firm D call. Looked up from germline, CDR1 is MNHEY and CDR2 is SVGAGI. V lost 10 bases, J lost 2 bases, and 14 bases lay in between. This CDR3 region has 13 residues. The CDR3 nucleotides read TGTGCCACCCCGAGGGCGAGTAACACTGAAGCTTTCTTT. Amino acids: CATPRASNTEAFF.

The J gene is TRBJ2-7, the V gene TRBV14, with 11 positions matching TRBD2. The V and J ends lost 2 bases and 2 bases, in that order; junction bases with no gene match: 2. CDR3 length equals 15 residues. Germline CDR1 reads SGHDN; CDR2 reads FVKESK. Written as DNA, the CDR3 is TGTGCCAGCAGCCAACTAGCGGGAGGTACCTACGAGCAGTACTTC. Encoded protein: CASSQLAGGTYEQYF.

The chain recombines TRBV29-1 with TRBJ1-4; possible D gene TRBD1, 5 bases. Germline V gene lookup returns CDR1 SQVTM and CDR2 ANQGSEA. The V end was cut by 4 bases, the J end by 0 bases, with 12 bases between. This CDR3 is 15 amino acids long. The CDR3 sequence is CSVALGHATNEKLFF. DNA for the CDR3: TGCAGCGTTGCCCTCGGACACGCAACTAATGAAAAACTGTTTTTT.

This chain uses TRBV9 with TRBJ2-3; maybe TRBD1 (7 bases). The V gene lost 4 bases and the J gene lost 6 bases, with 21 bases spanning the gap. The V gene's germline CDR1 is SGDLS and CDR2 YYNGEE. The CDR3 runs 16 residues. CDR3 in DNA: TGTGCCAGCAGCCCCTCAGGGGGGTTCACTGCGGATACGCAGTATTTT. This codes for CASSPSGGFTADTQYF.

CDR3 sequence (DNA): TGTGCCTGGAGTGTTGGGGCAGCAATGAACACTGAAGCTTTCTTT. Its protein product is CAWSVGAAMNTEAFF. The V and J genes are TRBV30 and TRBJ1-1, with D possibly TRBD1 on 5 matching bases. The CDR3 loop spans 15 amino acids. With 0 bases removed from V and 0 bases from J, the gap between germline ends came to 11 bases. Germline-derived CDR1 and CDR2 are GTSNPN and SVGIG (reference sequence).

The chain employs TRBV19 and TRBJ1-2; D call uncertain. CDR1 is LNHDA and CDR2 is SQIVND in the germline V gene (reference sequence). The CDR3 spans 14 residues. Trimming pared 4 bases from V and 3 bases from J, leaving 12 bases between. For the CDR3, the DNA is TGTGCCAGTAGTACCGGTGTGGTCTACTATGGCTACACCTTC. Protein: CASSTGVVYYGYTF.

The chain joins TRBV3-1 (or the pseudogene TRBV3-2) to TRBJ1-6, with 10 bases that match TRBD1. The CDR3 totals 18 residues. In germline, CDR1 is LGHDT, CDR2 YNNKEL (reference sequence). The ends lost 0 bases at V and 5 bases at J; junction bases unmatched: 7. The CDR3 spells CASSQDRRQGAHNSPLHF. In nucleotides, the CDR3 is TGTGCCAGCAGCCAAGATCGCCGACAGGGGGCGCATAATTCACCCCTCCACTTT.

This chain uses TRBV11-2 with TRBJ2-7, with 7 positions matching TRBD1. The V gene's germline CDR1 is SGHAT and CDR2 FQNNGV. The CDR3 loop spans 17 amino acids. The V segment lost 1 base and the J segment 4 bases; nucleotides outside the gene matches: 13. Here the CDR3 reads CASSLVGTAPHHYEQYF. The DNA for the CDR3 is TGTGCCAGCAGCTTAGTCGGGACAGCCCCTCACCATTACGAGCAGTACTTC.

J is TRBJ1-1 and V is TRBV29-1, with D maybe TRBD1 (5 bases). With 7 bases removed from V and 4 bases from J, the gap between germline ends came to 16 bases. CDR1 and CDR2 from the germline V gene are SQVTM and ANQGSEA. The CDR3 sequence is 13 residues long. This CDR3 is CSGGPREGTEAFF. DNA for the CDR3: TGCAGCGGGGGCCCTAGGGAGGGCACTGAAGCTTTCTTT.

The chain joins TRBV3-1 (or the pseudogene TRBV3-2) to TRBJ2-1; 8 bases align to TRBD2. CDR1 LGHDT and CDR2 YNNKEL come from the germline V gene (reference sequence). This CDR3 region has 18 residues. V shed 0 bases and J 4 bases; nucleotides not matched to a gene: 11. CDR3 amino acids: CASSQDGTGGPRYNEQFF. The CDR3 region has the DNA TGTGCCAGCAGCCAAGATGGGACGGGAGGGCCAAGGTACAATGAGCAGTTCTTC.

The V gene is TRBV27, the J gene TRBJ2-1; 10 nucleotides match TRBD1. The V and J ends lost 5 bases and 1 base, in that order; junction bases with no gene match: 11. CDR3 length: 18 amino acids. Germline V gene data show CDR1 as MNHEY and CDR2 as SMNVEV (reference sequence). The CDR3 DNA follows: TGTGCCAGCAGTCCCGGGACAGGGGAAATTTTTTCCTACAATGAGCAGTTCTTC. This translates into CASSPGTGEIFSYNEQFF.

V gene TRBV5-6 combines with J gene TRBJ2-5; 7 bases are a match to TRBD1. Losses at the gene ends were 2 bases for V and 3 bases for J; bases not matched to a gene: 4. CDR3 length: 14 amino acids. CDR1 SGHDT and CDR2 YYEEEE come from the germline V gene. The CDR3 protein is CASSLDRAEETQYF. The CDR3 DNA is TGTGCCAGCAGCTTAGACAGGGCCGAAGAGACCCAGTACTTC.

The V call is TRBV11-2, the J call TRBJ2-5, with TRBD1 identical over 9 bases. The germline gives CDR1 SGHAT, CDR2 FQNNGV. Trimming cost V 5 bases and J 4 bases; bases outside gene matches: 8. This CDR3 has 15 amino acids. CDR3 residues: CASSPRTGEGETQYF. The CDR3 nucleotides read TGTGCCAGCAGCCCCCGGACAGGGGAAGGAGAGACCCAGTACTTC.

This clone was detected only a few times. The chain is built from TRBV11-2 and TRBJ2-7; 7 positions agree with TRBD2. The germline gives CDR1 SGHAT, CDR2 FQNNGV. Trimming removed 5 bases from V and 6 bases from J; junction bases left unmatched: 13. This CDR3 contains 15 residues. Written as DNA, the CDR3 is TGTGCCAGCAGCCCAGCGGGGAGCGGGACGGTCGAGCAGTACTTC. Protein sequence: CASSPAGSGTVEQYF. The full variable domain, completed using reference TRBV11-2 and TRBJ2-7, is EAGVAQSPRYKIIEKRQSVAFWCNPISGHATLYWYQQILGQGPKLLIQFQNNGVVDDSQLPKDRFSAERLKGVDSTLKIQPAKLEDSAVYLCASSPAGSGTVEQYFGPGTRLTVT.

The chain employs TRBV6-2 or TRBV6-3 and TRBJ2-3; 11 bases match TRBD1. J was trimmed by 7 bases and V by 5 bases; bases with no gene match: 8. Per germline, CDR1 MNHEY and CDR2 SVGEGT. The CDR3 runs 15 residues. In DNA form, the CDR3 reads TGTGCCAGCAGTACCCGGGACAGGGGGTGGCATACGCAGTATTTT. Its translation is CASSTRDRGWHTQYF.

The CDR3 reads CASSQPQGYGYTF. The CDR3 DNA follows: TGTGCCAGCAGCCAGCCACAGGGCTATGGCTACACCTTC. The chain uses TRBV3-1 (or the pseudogene TRBV3-2) and TRBJ1-2; D may be TRBD1 (6 bases). V was trimmed by 3 bases and J by 4 bases, leaving 9 bases between them. This CDR3 spans 13 amino acids. Germline assignment: CDR1 LGHDT and CDR2 YNNKEL (reference sequence).

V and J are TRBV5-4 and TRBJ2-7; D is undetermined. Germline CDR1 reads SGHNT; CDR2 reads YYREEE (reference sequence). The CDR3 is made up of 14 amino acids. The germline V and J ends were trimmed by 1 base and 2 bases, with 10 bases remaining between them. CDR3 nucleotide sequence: TGTGCCAGCAGCTTGTATGTCCGGGCCTACGAGCAGTACTTC. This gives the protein CASSLYVRAYEQYF.

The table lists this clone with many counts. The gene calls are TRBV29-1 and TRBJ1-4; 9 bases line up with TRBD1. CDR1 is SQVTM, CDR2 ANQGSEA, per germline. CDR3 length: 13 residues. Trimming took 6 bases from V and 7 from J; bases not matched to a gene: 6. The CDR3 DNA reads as TGCAGCGTGTCCCGGGACAGGGCTGAAAAACTGTTTTTT. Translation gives CSVSRDRAEKLFF.

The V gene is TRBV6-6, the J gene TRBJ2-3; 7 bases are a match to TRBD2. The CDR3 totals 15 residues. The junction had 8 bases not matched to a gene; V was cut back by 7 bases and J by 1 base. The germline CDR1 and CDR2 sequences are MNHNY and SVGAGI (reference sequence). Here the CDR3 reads CASTLVAGGTDTQYF. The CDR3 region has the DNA TGTGCCAGCACCCTAGTTGCGGGAGGCACAGATACGCAGTATTTT.

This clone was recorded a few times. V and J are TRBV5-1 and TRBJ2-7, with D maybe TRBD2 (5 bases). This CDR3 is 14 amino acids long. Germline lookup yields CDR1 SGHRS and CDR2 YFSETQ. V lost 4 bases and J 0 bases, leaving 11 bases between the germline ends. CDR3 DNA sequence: TGCGCCAGCAGCCCAGGACTTAACTCCTACGAGCAGTACTTC. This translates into CASSPGLNSYEQYF.

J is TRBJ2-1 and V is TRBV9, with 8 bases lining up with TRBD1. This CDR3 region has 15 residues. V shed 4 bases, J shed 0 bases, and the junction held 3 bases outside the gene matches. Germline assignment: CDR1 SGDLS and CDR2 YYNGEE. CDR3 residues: CASSTGTGSYNEQFF. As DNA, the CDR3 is TGTGCCAGCAGCACCGGGACAGGCTCCTACAATGAGCAGTTCTTC. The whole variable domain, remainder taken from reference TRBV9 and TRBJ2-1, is DSGVTQTPKHLITATGQRVTLRCSPRSGDLSVYWYQQSLDQGLQFLIQYYNGEERAKGNILERFSAQQFPDLHSELNLSSLELGDSALYFCASSTGTGSYNEQFFGPGTRLTVL.

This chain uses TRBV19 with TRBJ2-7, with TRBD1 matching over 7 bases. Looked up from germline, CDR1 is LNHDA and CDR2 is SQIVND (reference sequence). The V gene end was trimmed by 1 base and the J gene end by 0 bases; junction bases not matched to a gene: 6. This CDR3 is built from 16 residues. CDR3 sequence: CASSIGRTGRSYEQYF. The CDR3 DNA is TGTGCCAGTAGTATAGGGAGGACAGGTCGCTCCTACGAGCAGTACTTC.

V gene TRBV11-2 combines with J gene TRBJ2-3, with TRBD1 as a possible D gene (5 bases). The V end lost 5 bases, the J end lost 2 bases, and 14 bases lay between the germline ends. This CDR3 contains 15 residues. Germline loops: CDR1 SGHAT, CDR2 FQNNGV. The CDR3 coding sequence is TGTGCCAGCAGCCTTCAGGGTTTGGACACAGATACGCAGTATTTT. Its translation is CASSLQGLDTDTQYF.

The DNA for the CDR3 is TGCGCCAGCAGTGAGTCGATGGAGCCCACTGAAGCTTTCTTT. The encoded protein is CASSESMEPTEAFF. This rearrangement joins TRBV10-1 to TRBJ1-1; D is ambiguous. Germline V CDR1 and CDR2: WNHNN, SYGVQD (reference sequence). The V gene lost 0 bases and the J gene lost 4 bases, with 9 bases spanning the gap. The CDR3 covers 14 residues.

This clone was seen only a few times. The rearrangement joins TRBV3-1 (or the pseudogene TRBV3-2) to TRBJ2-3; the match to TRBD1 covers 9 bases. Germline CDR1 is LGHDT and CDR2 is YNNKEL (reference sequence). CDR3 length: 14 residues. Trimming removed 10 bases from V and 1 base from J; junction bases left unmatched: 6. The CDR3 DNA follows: TGTGCCACTTCCGGGACAGGGCGCACAGATACGCAGTATTTT. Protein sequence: CATSGTGRTDTQYF.

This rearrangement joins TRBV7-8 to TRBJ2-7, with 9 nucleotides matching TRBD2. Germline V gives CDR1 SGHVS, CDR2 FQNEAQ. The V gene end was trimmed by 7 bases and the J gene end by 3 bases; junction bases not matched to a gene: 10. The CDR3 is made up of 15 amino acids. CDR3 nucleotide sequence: TGTGCCAGCACCGACTTTAGCGGGAGCATCTACGAGCAGTACTTC. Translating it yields CASTDFSGSIYEQYF.

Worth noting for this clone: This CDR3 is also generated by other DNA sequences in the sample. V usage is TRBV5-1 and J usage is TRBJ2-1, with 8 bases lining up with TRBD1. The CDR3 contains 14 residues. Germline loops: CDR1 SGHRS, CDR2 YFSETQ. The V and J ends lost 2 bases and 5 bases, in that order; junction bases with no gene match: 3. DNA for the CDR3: TGCGCCAGCAGCTTAGGGACAGGCCACAATGAGCAGTTCTTC. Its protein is CASSLGTGHNEQFF.